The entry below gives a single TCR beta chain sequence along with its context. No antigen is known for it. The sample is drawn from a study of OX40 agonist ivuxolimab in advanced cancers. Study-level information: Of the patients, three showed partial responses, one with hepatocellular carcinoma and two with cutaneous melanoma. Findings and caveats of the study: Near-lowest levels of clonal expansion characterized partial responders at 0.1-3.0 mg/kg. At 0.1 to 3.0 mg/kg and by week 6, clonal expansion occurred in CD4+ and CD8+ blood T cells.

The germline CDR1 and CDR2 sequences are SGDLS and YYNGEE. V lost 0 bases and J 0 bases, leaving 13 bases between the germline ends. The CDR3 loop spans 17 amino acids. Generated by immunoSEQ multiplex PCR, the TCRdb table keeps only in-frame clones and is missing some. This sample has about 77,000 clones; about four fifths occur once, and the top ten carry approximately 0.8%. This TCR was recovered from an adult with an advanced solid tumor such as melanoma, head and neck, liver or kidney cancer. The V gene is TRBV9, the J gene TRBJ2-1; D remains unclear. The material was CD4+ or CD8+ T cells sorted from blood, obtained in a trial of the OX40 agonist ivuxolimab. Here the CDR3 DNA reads TGTGCCAGCAGCGTAGCTAAGTATTCTAGCTCCTACAATGAGCAGTTCTTC. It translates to CASSVAKYSSSYNEQFF. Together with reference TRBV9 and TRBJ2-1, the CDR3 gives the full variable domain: DSGVTQTPKHLITATGQRVTLRCSPRSGDLSVYWYQQSLDQGLQFLIQYYNGEERAKGNILERFSAQQFPDLHSELNLSSLELGDSALYFCASSVAKYSSSYNEQFFGPGTRLTVL.